These T cell receptor beta chains were read from a single sample in a study of cytomegalovirus exposure and HLA in healthy donors. Libraries were prepared by immunoSEQ multiplex PCR; TCRdb keeps only in-frame clonotypes and omits some of them. The sample consists of 100,000 to 150,000 clones, about 73% of them appearing once. Sequenced: PBMCs. The receptors originated from a woman in her forties or fifties in good health and CMV-seropositive. CDR3s include the opening cysteine and the closing phenylalanine or tryptophan. A D gene is named only where the DNA matches it firmly. Size values are once, few and many counts, or a class for expanded clones, and some rows have none.

clone_size	v_call	cdr3_length	j_call	d_call	cdr3_aa	cdr3_nt
.	TRBV30	12	TRBJ2-3	.	CAWGRAPDTQYF	TGTGCCTGGGGGCGGGCACCGGATACGCAGTATTTT
.	TRBV27	13	TRBJ2-2	.	CASSATLTGELFF	TGTGCCAGCAGTGCGACACTGACCGGGGAGCTGTTTTTT
few	TRBV27	17	TRBJ1-2	TRBD1	CASSSRDRGRSVRGYTF	TGTGCCAGCAGTTCCCGGGACAGGGGGCGCTCAGTACGTGGCTACACCTTC
.	TRBV7-2	18	TRBJ2-1	TRBD2	CASSLAPGLAGGYNEQFF	TGTGCCAGCAGCTTAGCGCCTGGACTAGCGGGGGGGTACAATGAGCAGTTCTTC
.	TRBV11-2	15	TRBJ2-7	.	CASSLDLGTEYEQYF	TGTGCCAGCAGCTTAGATTTGGGCACTGAATACGAGCAGTACTTC
.	TRBV6-1	14	TRBJ2-1	TRBD2	CASSSGGAGDEQFF	TGTGCCAGCTCTAGCGGGGGGGCAGGTGATGAGCAGTTCTTC
.	TRBV5-6	15	TRBJ2-7	TRBD2	CASSLLREVPYEQYF	TGTGCCAGCAGCTTGTTGCGGGAGGTCCCCTACGAGCAGTACTTC
.	TRBV7-3	13	TRBJ2-2	.	CASSALNTGELFF	TGTGCCAGCAGCGCACTAAACACCGGGGAGCTGTTTTTT
.	TRBV5-1	13	TRBJ1-5	.	CASSLGRDQPQHF	TGCGCCAGCAGCTTGGGCAGGGATCAGCCCCAGCATTTT
.	TRBV19	16	TRBJ1-2	.	CASSRWAQELNYGYTF	TGTGCCAGTTCCCGGTGGGCACAAGAGTTAAACTATGGCTACACCTTC
few	TRBV5-1	14	TRBJ1-2	.	CASSLPGANYGYTF	TGCGCCAGCAGCTTGCCAGGGGCGAACTATGGCTACACCTTC
.	TRBV6-5	15	TRBJ2-7	TRBD2	CASSYGSGGVYEQYF	TGTGCCAGCAGTTACGGGAGCGGGGGGGTATACGAGCAGTACTTC
many	TRBV10-3	14	TRBJ1-5	.	CAIRKQGGNQPQHF	TGTGCCATCAGAAAACAGGGAGGCAATCAGCCCCAGCATTTT
.	TRBV14	19	TRBJ2-3	.	CASSQDRRTAGRITDTQYF	TGTGCCAGCAGCCAAGATAGACGGACGGCGGGGCGGATCACAGATACGCAGTATTTT
once	TRBV7-9	16	TRBJ2-1	TRBD2	CSSRSGTSLRYNEQFF	TGTTCCAGCAGGTCCGGGACTAGCCTTAGATACAATGAGCAGTTCTTC
once	TRBV10-3	15	TRBJ1-1	.	CAISDFADRNTEAFF	TGTGCCATCAGTGATTTTGCAGACAGGAACACTGAAGCTTTCTTT